Listed here is a single T cell receptor beta chain. An amount of RNA that ranged from roughly 0.5 to 1 ug was reverse transcribed with random hexamers. A multiplex approach, immunoSEQ multiplex PCR, amplified TCR beta CDR3 across 54 Vbeta and 13 Jbeta. TCRdb passed the immunoSEQ multiplex PCR reads through MiXCR, listing each CDR3 protein once. The profile shows 100,000 or so distinct CDR3 sequences, around 90% of them singletons. Negative isolation yielded the CD8+ and CD4+ T cells, while FACS enriched the TEMRA cells. This record comes from a study of CD8 T cells in Susac syndrome. V dropped 4 bases and J dropped 3 bases, with 15 bases sitting between them. CDR3 size: 14 residues. Germline loops: CDR1 SQVTM, CDR2 ANQGSEA.

The origin of this receptor is a human donor in good health. The chain has TRBV29-1 and TRBJ1-1; maybe TRBD1 (6 bases). Sample: CD8+ T cells from PBMCs. In DNA form, the CDR3 reads TGCAGCGTTGCCGGGACACGGGATTACACTGAAGCTTTCTTT. Residues: CSVAGTRDYTEAFF.